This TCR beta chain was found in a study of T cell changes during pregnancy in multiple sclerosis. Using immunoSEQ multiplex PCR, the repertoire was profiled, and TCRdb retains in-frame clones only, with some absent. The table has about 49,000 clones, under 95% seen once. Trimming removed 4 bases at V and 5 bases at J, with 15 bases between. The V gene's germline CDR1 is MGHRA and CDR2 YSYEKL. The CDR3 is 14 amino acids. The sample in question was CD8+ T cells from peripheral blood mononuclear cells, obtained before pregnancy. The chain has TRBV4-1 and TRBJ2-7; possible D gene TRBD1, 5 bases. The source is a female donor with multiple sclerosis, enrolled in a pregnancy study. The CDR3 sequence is CASSRFAGLNEQYF. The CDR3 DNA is TGCGCCAGCAGCCGGTTCGCAGGGCTGAACGAGCAGTACTTC.